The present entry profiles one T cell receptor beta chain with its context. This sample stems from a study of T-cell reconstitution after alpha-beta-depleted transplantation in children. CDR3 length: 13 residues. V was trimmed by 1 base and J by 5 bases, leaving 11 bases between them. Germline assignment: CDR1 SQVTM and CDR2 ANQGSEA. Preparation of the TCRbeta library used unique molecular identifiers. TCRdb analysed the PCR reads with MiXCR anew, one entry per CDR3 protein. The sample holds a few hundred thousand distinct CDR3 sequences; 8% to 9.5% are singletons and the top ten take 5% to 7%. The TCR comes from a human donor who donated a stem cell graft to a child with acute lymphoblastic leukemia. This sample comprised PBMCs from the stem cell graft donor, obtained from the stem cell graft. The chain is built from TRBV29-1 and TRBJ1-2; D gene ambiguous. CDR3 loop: CSVEGRVPYGYTF. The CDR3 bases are TGCAGCGTTGAAGGACGGGTCCCTTATGGCTACACCTTC. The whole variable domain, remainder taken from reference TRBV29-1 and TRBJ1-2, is SAVISQKPSRDICQRGTSLTIQCQVDSQVTMMFWYRQQPGQSLTLIATANQGSEATYESGFVIDKFPISRPNLTFSTLTVSNMSPEDSSIYLCSVEGRVPYGYTFGSGTRLTVV.